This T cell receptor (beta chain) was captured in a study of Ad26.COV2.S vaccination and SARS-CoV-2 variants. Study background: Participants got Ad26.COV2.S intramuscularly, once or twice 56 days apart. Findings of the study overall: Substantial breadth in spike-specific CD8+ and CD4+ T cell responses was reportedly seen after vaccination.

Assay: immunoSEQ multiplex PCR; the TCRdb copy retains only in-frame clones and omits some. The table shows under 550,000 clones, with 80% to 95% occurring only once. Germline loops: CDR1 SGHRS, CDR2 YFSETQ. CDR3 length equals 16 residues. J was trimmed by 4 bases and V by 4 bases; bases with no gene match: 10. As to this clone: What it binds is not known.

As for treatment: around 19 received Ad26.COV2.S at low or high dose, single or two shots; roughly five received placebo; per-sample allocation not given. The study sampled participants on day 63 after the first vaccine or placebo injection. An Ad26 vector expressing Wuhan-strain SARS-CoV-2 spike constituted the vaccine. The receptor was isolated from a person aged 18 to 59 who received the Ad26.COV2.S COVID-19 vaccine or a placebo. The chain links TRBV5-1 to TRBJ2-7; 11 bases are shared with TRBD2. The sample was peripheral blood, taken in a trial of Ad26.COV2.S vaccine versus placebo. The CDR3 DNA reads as TGCGCCAGCAGCCAGGGACTAGCGGCAGATATTTACGAGCAGTACTTC. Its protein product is CASSQGLAADIYEQYF.